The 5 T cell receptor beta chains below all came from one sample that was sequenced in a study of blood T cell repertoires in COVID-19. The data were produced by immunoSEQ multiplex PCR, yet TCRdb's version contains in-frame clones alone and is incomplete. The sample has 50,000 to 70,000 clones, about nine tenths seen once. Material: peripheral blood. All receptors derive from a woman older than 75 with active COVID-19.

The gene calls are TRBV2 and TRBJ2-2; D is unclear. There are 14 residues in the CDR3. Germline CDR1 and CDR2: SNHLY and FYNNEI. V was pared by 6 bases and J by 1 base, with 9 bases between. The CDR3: CASRATENTGELFF. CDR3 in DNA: TGTGCCAGCAGGGCTACAGAGAACACCGGGGAGCTGTTTTTT.

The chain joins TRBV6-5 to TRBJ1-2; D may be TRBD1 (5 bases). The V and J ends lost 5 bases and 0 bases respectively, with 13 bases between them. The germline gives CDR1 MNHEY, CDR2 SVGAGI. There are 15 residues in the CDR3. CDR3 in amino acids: CASSPGRVSNYGYTF. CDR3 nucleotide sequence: TGTGCCAGCAGTCCAGGCAGGGTTTCTAACTATGGCTACACCTTC.

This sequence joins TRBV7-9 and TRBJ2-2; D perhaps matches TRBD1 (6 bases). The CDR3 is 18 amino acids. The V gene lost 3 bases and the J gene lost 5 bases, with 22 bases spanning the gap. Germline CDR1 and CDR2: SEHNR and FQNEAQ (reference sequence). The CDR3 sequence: CASSFAAQKNRATGELFF. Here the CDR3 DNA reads TGTGCCAGCAGCTTCGCCGCTCAAAAGAACAGGGCAACCGGGGAGCTGTTTTTT.

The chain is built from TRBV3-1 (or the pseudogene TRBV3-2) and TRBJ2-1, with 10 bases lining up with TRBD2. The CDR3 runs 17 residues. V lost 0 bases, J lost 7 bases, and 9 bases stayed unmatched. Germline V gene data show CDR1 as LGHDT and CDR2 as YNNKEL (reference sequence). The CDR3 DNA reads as TGTGCCAGCAGCCAAGATTTTCCTAGCGGGGGCCGGAATGAGCAGTTCTTC. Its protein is CASSQDFPSGGRNEQFF.

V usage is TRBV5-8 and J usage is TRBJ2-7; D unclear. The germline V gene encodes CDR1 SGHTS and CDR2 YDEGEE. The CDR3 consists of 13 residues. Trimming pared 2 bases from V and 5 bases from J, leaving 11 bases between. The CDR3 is CASSFAGRNEQYF. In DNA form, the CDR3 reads TGTGCCAGCAGCTTCGCAGGCCGAAACGAGCAGTACTTC.